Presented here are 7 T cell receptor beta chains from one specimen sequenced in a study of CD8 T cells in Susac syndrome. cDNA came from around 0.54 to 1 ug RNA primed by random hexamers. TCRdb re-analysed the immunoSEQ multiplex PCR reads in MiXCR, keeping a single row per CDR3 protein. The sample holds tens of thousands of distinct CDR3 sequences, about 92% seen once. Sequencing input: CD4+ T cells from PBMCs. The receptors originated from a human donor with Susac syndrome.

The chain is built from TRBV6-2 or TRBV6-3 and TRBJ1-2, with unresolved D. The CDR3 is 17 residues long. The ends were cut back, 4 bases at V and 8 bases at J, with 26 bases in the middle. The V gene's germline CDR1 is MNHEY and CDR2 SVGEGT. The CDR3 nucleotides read TGTGCCAGCAGTTTCTCGCCCCTCCGGGTGGTCTGGGCAGGCTACACCTTC. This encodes CASSFSPLRVVWAGYTF.

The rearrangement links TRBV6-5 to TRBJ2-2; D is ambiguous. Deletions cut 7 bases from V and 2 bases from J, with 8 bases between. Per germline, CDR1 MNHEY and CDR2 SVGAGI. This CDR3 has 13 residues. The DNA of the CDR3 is TGTGCCAGCAACAGAATTAACACCGGGGAGCTGTTTTTT. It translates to CASNRINTGELFF.

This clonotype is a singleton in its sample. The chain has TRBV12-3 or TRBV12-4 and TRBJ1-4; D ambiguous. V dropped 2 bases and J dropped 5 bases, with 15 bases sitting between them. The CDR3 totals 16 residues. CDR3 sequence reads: CASSLRAAGSNEKLFF. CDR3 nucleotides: TGTGCCAGCAGTTTAAGGGCCGCGGGATCGAATGAAAAACTGTTTTTT.

For the CDR3, the DNA is TGTGCCAGCAGCCTTGGGATGGACACCAGCAGCTACACCTTC. It specifies CASSLGMDTSSYTF. The chain uses TRBV9 and TRBJ1-2, with D tentatively TRBD1 (5 bases). The germline V gene has CDR1 SGDLS and CDR2 YYNGEE. There are 14 residues in the CDR3. Trimming took off 4 bases at V and 9 bases at J, with 19 bases between the two ends.

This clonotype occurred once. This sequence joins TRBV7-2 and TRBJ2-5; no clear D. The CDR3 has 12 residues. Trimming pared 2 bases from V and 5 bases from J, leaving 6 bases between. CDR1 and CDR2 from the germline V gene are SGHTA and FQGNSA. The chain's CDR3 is CASSLPRETQYF. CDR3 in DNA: TGTGCCAGCAGCTTACCTCGGGAGACCCAGTACTTC.

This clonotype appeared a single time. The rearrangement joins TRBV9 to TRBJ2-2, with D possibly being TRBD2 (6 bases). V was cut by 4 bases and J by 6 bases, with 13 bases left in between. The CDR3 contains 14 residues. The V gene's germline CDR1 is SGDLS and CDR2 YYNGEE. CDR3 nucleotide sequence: TGTGCCAGCAGCCCGACCCGACTAGCCGGGGAGCTGTTTTTT. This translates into CASSPTRLAGELFF.

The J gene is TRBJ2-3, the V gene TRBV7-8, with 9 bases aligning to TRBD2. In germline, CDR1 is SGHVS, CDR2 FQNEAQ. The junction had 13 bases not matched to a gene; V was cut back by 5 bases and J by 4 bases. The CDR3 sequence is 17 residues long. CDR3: CASSRRILAGIADTQYF. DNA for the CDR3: TGTGCCAGCAGCCGAAGGATCCTAGCGGGGATAGCAGATACGCAGTATTTT.